This T cell receptor beta chain was observed in a study of molecular identifiers for immune sequencing clone quantification. Study details: In replicates, RNA from approximately 20,000 or 100,000 naive CD8 cells was divided five ways and four parts were sequenced. Whole-study findings and limits: Among effectors, clones above 20 RNA copies held over 99% of molecules; among naive cells, under 1%. Jurkat TCR RNA that was spiked in from one cell was reportedly detectable among one million naive cells.

The table lists this clonotype with many counts. Antigen specificity is unknown. Trimming stripped 0 bases from V and 10 bases from J, with 11 bases between. Germline CDR1 KGHDR, CDR2 SFDVKD. The CDR3 runs to 13 residues. Both previously described methods and listed TCR primers were employed to make bulk TCR libraries. TCRdb re-called the PCR reads through MiXCR, storing one row per CDR3 protein. The sample lists about 640,000 distinct CDR3 sequences; 20% were seen once. This TCR derives from a human donor in good health. Some libraries in this study had Jurkat cell RNA spiked in. The sample consisted of naive CD8+ T cells from blood, with Jurkat cell RNA spiked in. Subset: FACS-sorted CD8+CD4-CCR7+CD45RA+ naive T cells. The chain carries TRBV24-1 and TRBJ1-1; D is possibly TRBD1 (6 bases). For the CDR3, the DNA is TGTGCCACCAGTGATTTGCTCGAGGGGGGAGCTTTCTTT. Translation: CATSDLLEGGAFF.